This TCR beta chain was sequenced for a study of patients and donors after allogeneic stem cell transplantation. TCRdb redid the calling of the RT-PCR reads with MiXCR, one entry per CDR3 protein. The data show about a million distinct CDR3 sequences, more than 15% seen once. The CDR3 contains 13 residues. Germline V gene sequence: CDR1 SGHVS, CDR2 FQNEAQ. The ends were cut back, 1 base at V and 9 bases at J, with 12 bases in the middle. The sequenced material came from blood, either unsorted or a sorted T cell fraction (not recorded which). This sequence originates from a human donor who was either an allogeneic HSCT recipient or a stem cell or donor lymphocyte infusion donor (not recorded which). It is not recorded whose cells these are; they may come from a transplant donor. The chain is built from TRBV7-8 and TRBJ1-2; D is undetermined. This CDR3 is CASSLEALPSYTF. As DNA, the CDR3 is TGTGCCAGCAGCTTAGAGGCCCTCCCTAGCTACACCTTC.